These 24 T cell receptor beta chains share one sample of origin, sequenced in a study of early T cells in non-severe SARS-CoV-2 infection. MiXCR, applied by TCRdb to the 5' RACE reads, yields one record per CDR3 protein. The sample records fewer than 60,000 distinct CDR3 sequences, over 3.5% being singletons. The sequenced sample was whole blood. The receptors were gathered from an adult who was a healthcare worker with PCR-confirmed SARS-CoV-2 infection or an uninfected control (not recorded which).

This clonotype has more than one count but fewer than ten. The V and J genes are TRBV20-1 and TRBJ2-7; D gene ambiguous. Germline V gives CDR1 DFQATT, CDR2 SNEGSKA (reference sequence). The CDR3 runs 15 residues. V gave up 0 bases and J gave up 3 bases, with 15 bases separating them. The CDR3 region is CSARDRALHDYEQYF. As DNA, the CDR3 is TGCAGTGCTAGAGATCGCGCTTTGCACGACTACGAGCAGTACTTC.

This clonotype appeared many times. The chain recombines TRBV13 with TRBJ2-1; 8 bases map to TRBD2. The CDR3 has 15 residues. After removal of 2 bases from V and 4 bases from J, the junction contained 4 bases not matched to a gene. The V gene's germline CDR1 is PRHDT and CDR2 FYEKMQ (reference sequence). CDR3 loop: CASSLTGGQYNEQFF. The CDR3 DNA is TGTGCCAGCAGCTTAACGGGAGGGCAATACAATGAGCAGTTCTTC.

The chain employs TRBV6-6 and TRBJ1-5; TRBD1 is a possible D gene (6 bases). In germline, CDR1 is MNHNY, CDR2 SVGAGI (reference sequence). With 6 bases removed from V and 4 bases from J, the gap between germline ends came to 10 bases. The CDR3 contains 13 residues. The DNA for the CDR3 is TGTGCCAGCAGCCGTCAGGGGAATCAGCCCCAGCATTTT. As protein: CASSRQGNQPQHF.

There are a few counts of this clonotype. The gene calls are TRBV4-3 and TRBJ1-1, with D possibly being TRBD1 (5 bases). The CDR3 length is 14 residues. From germline, CDR1 is LGHNA and CDR2 YSLEER. Trimming shortened V by 0 bases and J by 8 bases, and 13 bases separated the two germline ends. The CDR3 spells CASSQDHGGSEAFF. CDR3 DNA sequence: TGCGCCAGCAGCCAAGATCACGGGGGTTCGGAAGCTTTCTTT.

This clonotype has at least ten counts. The CDR3 DNA reads as TGTGCCAGCAGCCCCAGAGACCGAATTAATGAAAAACTGTTTTTT. Its protein is CASSPRDRINEKLFF. V gene TRBV7-9 combines with J gene TRBJ1-4; D is undetermined. CDR3 length equals 15 residues. Germline CDR1 is SEHNR and CDR2 is FQNEAQ (reference sequence). The germline V and J ends were trimmed by 5 bases and 4 bases, with 14 bases remaining between them. The variable domain in full, with the rest retrieved from reference TRBV7-9 and TRBJ1-4, is DTGVSQNPRHKITKRGQNVTFRCDPISEHNRLYWYRQTLGQGPEFLTYFQNEAQLEKSRLLSDRFSAERPKGSFSTLEIQRTEQGDSAMYLCASSPRDRINEKLFFGSGTQLSVL.

This clonotype was counted at least ten times. In DNA, the CDR3 is TGTGCCAGCAGCTTGGGGCCAGGGGGGAACACTGAAGCTTTCTTT. Translated: CASSLGPGGNTEAFF. The rearrangement uses TRBV5-6 and TRBJ1-1; 7 bases match TRBD1. The CDR3 extends over 15 amino acids. Trimming removed 0 bases from V and 1 base from J; junction bases left unmatched: 3. Germline V gene data show CDR1 as SGHDT and CDR2 as YYEEEE.

This clonotype was counted a few times. The J gene is TRBJ1-1, the V gene TRBV19; 12 nucleotides agree with TRBD1. Germline loops: CDR1 LNHDA, CDR2 SQIVND (reference sequence). The CDR3 is made up of 16 amino acids. V dropped 5 bases and J dropped 10; count of bases not matched to a gene: 14. The CDR3 region is CASSDRSGTGGERAFF. CDR3 sequence (DNA): TGTGCCAGTAGTGATCGTTCCGGGACAGGGGGCGAACGAGCTTTCTTT.

This chain joins TRBV3-1 and TRBJ2-3; no clear D. This CDR3 has 13 residues. The germline CDR1 and CDR2 sequences are LGHDT and YNNKEL (reference sequence). V shed 3 bases and J shed 4 bases, with 8 bases lying between them. The CDR3 spells CASSQGIPDTQYF. The DNA for the CDR3 is TGTGCCAGCAGCCAGGGGATCCCAGATACGCAGTATTTT.

This clonotype was seen repeatedly, ten times or more. The V call is TRBV2, the J call TRBJ2-6; D gene uncertain. CDR3 length: 17 residues. The germline gives CDR1 SNHLY, CDR2 FYNNEI. V dropped 4 bases and J dropped 0 bases, with 13 bases sitting between them. The CDR3 DNA reads TGTGCCAGCAGTGTTGGCAGTAGAAACTCTGGGGCCAACGTCCTGACTTTC. Residues: CASSVGSRNSGANVLTF.

This clonotype appeared a few times. The chain joins TRBV6-5 to TRBJ1-6, with D unresolved. Germline V CDR1 and CDR2: MNHEY, SVGAGI. The CDR3 runs to 15 residues. Trimming shortened V by 5 bases and J by 3 bases, and 11 bases separated the two germline ends. This chain's CDR3 is CASSQRTVYNSPLHF. CDR3 in DNA: TGTGCCAGCAGTCAAAGGACGGTCTATAATTCACCCCTCCACTTT.

The V gene is TRBV3-2, the J gene TRBJ2-2; the table's D call TRBD2 went unverified against the DNA. TRBV3-2 is an annotated pseudogene. This CDR3 comprises 17 residues. The CDR3 region is CASSQLSLAGLTGELFF. CDR3 in DNA: TGTGCCAGCAGCCAACTCTCACTAGCGGGACTGACCGGGGAGCTGTTTTTT.

This clonotype was recorded at least ten times. J is TRBJ2-3 and V is TRBV3-2; the D call in the table, TRBD2, was not verified against the DNA. TRBV3-2 is noted as a pseudogene. The CDR3 is 15 residues long. The CDR3 sequence: CASSQGQRRTDTQYF. CDR3 in DNA: TGTGCCAGCAGCCAAGGGCAGCGGCGCACAGATACGCAGTATTTT.

This clonotype was detected many times. The J gene is TRBJ2-1, the V gene TRBV9, with D possibly being TRBD2 (5 bases). V was pared by 2 bases and J by 0 bases, with 15 bases between. Germline V gives CDR1 SGDLS, CDR2 YYNGEE. The CDR3 spans 17 residues. CDR3 DNA: TGTGCCAGCAGCGTTGGTCGGGATGCGGGCTCCTACAATGAGCAGTTCTTC. This sequence encodes CASSVGRDAGSYNEQFF.

This clonotype came up many times. This chain joins TRBV12-3 or TRBV12-4 and TRBJ2-5; 9 bases map to TRBD2. Unmatched junction bases numbered 10, after V lost 4 bases and J lost 4 bases. CDR3 length: 16 residues. The CDR3 loop reads CASSSRLAVLTETQYF. The CDR3 bases are TGTGCCAGCAGTTCCCGACTAGCGGTGTTGACAGAGACCCAGTACTTC.

This clonotype occurred many times. V usage is TRBV7-8 and J usage is TRBJ1-6, with D possibly TRBD1 on 5 matching bases. The germline gives CDR1 SGHVS, CDR2 FQNEAQ. This CDR3 comprises 15 residues. Trimming removed 5 bases from V and 9 bases from J, with 17 bases in between. CDR3 nucleotide sequence: TGTGCCAGCAGCCCCGCCGGGTCCGGGGGTTCACCCCTCCACTTT. Encoded protein: CASSPAGSGGSPLHF.

This clonotype was counted at least ten times. The chain has TRBV20-1 and TRBJ2-2; 9 bases align to TRBD1. V shed 6 bases and J 7 bases; nucleotides not matched to a gene: 15. This CDR3 contains 16 residues. Germline-derived CDR1 and CDR2 are DFQATT and SNEGSKA (reference sequence). The CDR3 protein is CSANRGTGNFGGELFF. For the CDR3, the DNA is TGCAGTGCCAACCGCGGGACAGGGAATTTTGGCGGGGAGCTGTTTTTT.

This clonotype has a count of ten or more. This chain uses TRBV20-1 with TRBJ2-5; TRBD2 matches at 12 bases. The CDR3 runs 15 residues. The V gene's germline CDR1 is DFQATT and CDR2 SNEGSKA (reference sequence). V gave up 6 bases and J gave up 5 bases; unmatched junction bases: 10. The CDR3 sequence is CSALPSGRAQETQYF. The CDR3 coding sequence is TGCAGTGCCCTTCCTAGCGGGAGGGCCCAGGAGACCCAGTACTTC.

Comments on this clonotype: Possible read error: a much larger clone is one base away. The chain links TRBV7-6 to TRBJ2-3; weak D call: TRBD2 (5 bases). There are 16 residues in the CDR3. Germline V lookup: CDR1 SGHVS, CDR2 FNYEAQ. CDR3 sequence reads: CASGLGGPLMADTQYF. CDR3 in DNA: TGTGCCAGCGGCTTAGGAGGACCACTGATGGCGGATACGCAGTATTTT.

Ten or more counts support this clonotype. The rearrangement links TRBV27 to TRBJ2-5; D not certain. Germline V gives CDR1 MNHEY, CDR2 SMNVEV (reference sequence). Trimming shortened V by 3 bases and J by 4 bases, and 9 bases separated the two germline ends. This CDR3 contains 13 residues. The CDR3 nucleotides read TGTGCCAGCAGTTTCCCCGACCGAGAGACCCAGTACTTC. As protein: CASSFPDRETQYF.

This clonotype came up many times. This sequence joins TRBV27 and TRBJ1-1; D is unresolved. V lost 5 bases and J lost 2, with 18 bases in between. The germline gives CDR1 MNHEY, CDR2 SMNVEV (reference sequence). The CDR3 has 16 amino acids. This CDR3 reads CASSPRDPGFNTEAFF. The CDR3 DNA reads TGTGCCAGCAGTCCCCGCGATCCTGGCTTCAACACTGAAGCTTTCTTT.

This clonotype showed up many times. The genes are TRBV9 and TRBJ2-2, with a tentative D call TRBD2 (5 bases). CDR3 length: 18 amino acids. Germline assignment: CDR1 SGDLS and CDR2 YYNGEE. With 0 bases removed from V and 0 bases from J, the gap between germline ends came to 15 bases. The DNA of the CDR3 is TGTGCCAGCAGCGTAGAAGGACTCTCTCTCGCGAACACCGGGGAGCTGTTTTTT. This codes for CASSVEGLSLANTGELFF.

This clonotype turned up a few times. J is TRBJ2-1 and V is TRBV19, with D possibly being TRBD2 (6 bases). CDR3 size: 16 residues. CDR1 and CDR2 from the germline V gene are LNHDA and SQIVND (reference sequence). V was cut by 1 base and J by 2 bases, with 12 bases left in between. The CDR3 sequence is CASSIGLVLAYNEQFF. The CDR3 DNA is TGTGCCAGTAGTATAGGACTAGTCCTTGCCTACAATGAGCAGTTCTTC.

This clonotype was picked up a small number of times. V gene TRBV7-2 combines with J gene TRBJ2-2; D is ambiguous. CDR3 length: 14 residues. Trimming removed 1 base from V and 7 bases from J, with 10 bases in between. Germline V gene lookup returns CDR1 SGHTA and CDR2 FQGNSA. The CDR3 DNA is TGTGCCAGCAGCTTAGGACGCGAGCACGGGGAGCTGTTTTTT. Protein sequence: CASSLGREHGELFF.

There are a few counts of this clonotype. The V gene is TRBV5-4, the J gene TRBJ2-1, with 10 bases matching TRBD2. This CDR3 has 14 amino acids. CDR1 SGHNT and CDR2 YYREEE come from the germline V gene (reference sequence). Trimming removed 0 bases from V and 8 bases from J; junction bases left unmatched: 2. The CDR3 protein is CASSLERGGYEQFF. CDR3 nucleotides: TGTGCCAGCAGCTTGGAGCGGGGGGGCTATGAGCAGTTCTTC.